The clone carrying this T cell receptor (beta chain) was recorded many times. From RNA, the CDR3 regions of TCR beta chains were amplified and sequenced. The first round was an RT-PCR with HTBI primers, and the second round was a multiplex PCR. TCRdb re-derived calls from the multiplex PCR reads in MiXCR, one entry per CDR3 protein. The repertoire has about 240,000 distinct CDR3 sequences, less than 55% of them found once; the top ten carry roughly 45%. The entry originates in a study of Graves' ophthalmopathy and Graves' hyperthyroidism. In the study overall: The blood sample was drawn at first diagnosis and before any treatment.

This CDR3 is 13 amino acids long. Germline CDR1 is SQVTM and CDR2 is ANQGSEA. J gave up 9 bases and V 6 bases, and 12 bases lay outside the gene matches. Pregnancy or lactation, uncontrolled infections and other autoimmune diseases were grounds for excluding patients. Physicians reached a diagnosis by relying on clinical symptoms, serum thyroxine, TRAb, thyroid ultrasound and orbital computed tomography. What supplied the PBMCs was roughly 10 ml of fresh peripheral blood. The genes are TRBV29-1 and TRBJ2-7; 9 bases align to TRBD1. This clonotype was sampled from an adult man with Graves' ophthalmopathy. The specimen was peripheral blood. In DNA form, the CDR3 reads TGCAGCGTCCTGCCGGGACAGGGCATGGGGCAGTACTTC. Its protein is CSVLPGQGMGQYF.